Below, 14 T cell receptor beta chains from the same sample are listed, as sequenced in a study of cytomegalovirus exposure and HLA in healthy donors. Primers for the PCR totalled 60 Vbeta and 13 Jbeta. Repertoires were generated with immunoSEQ multiplex PCR, while TCRdb's copy carries only in-frame clones and drops some. The sample consists of 250,000 to 350,000 clones, around 86% of them appearing once. What was sequenced was PBMCs. The receptors were gathered from a man between 35 and 55 years old in good health and CMV-seropositive.

This clone occurred once. The rearrangement links TRBV7-3 to TRBJ2-2, with D tentatively TRBD1 (5 bases). CDR3 size: 15 residues. V was clipped by 5 bases and J by 1 base, with 11 bases between them. Per germline, CDR1 SGHTA and CDR2 FQGTGA. CDR3 sequence: CASSPGHQNTGELFF. In DNA form, the CDR3 reads TGTGCCAGCAGCCCCGGACATCAGAACACCGGGGAGCTGTTTTTT. The complete variable domain, with remaining parts taken from reference TRBV7-3 and TRBJ2-2, reads GAGVSQTPSNKVTEKGKYVELRCDPISGHTALYWYRQSLGQGPEFLIYFQGTGAADDSGLPNDRFFAVRPEGSVSTLKIQRTERGDSAVYLCASSPGHQNTGELFFGEGSRLTVL.

This chain links TRBV29-1 with TRBJ1-2, with a weak D call TRBD1 (6 bases). CDR3 length: 13 amino acids. CDR1 and CDR2 (germline): SQVTM, ANQGSEA. The ends were cut back, 3 bases at V and 8 bases at J, with 16 bases in the middle. The CDR3 coding sequence is TGCAGCGTTGATCTTCCAGGGGTGGGGGGCTACACCTTC. Amino acid sequence: CSVDLPGVGGYTF.

The chain links TRBV7-2 to TRBJ2-5; the match to TRBD2 covers 11 bases. Germline V gives CDR1 SGHTA, CDR2 FQGNSA. The CDR3 runs 16 residues. J was trimmed by 5 bases and V by 5 bases; bases with no gene match: 10. This chain's CDR3 is CASSDFSGRAGETQYF. CDR3 bases: TGTGCCAGCAGCGACTTTAGCGGGAGGGCCGGGGAGACCCAGTACTTC.

The chain uses TRBV25-1 and TRBJ2-3, with 11 bases that match TRBD1. The germline V gene has CDR1 MGHDK and CDR2 SYGVNS. This CDR3 has 17 residues. The junction had 10 bases not matched to a gene; V was cut back by 2 bases and J by 6 bases. The CDR3 loop reads CASSETGTGGPWDTQYF. CDR3 nucleotides: TGTGCCAGCAGTGAAACCGGGACAGGGGGACCATGGGATACGCAGTATTTT. Using reference TRBV25-1 and TRBJ2-3 for the parts outside the CDR3, the full variable domain is EADIYQTPRYLVIGTGKKITLECSQTMGHDKMYWYQQDPGMELHLIHYSYGVNSTEKGDLSSESTVSRIRTEHFPLTLESARPSHTSQYLCASSETGTGGPWDTQYFGPGTRLTVL.

The CDR3 DNA follows: TGTGCCACCTGTGGGCTCTTCTCTGGAAACACCATATATTTT. This translates into CATCGLFSGNTIYF. The V gene is TRBV6-5, the J gene TRBJ1-3; D unresolved. This CDR3 is 14 amino acids long. Germline V gives CDR1 MNHEY, CDR2 SVGAGI. V gave up 10 bases and J gave up 0 bases, with 13 bases separating them.

This clone was seen a few times. The V call is TRBV5-5, the J call TRBJ2-5; D perhaps matches TRBD1 (5 bases). Deletions cut 4 bases from V and 3 bases from J, with 16 bases between. Germline-derived CDR1 and CDR2 are SGHKS and YYEKEE (reference sequence). The CDR3 sequence is 15 residues long. CDR3 residues: CASSVWWQGKETQYF. The CDR3 DNA sequence: TGTGCCAGCAGCGTCTGGTGGCAGGGTAAAGAGACCCAGTACTTC. The whole variable domain, filled in from reference TRBV5-5 and TRBJ2-5, reads DAGVTQSPTHLIKTRGQQVTLRCSPISGHKSVSWYQQVLGQGPQFIFQYYEKEERGRGNFPDRFSARQFPNYSSELNVNALLLGDSALYLCASSVWWQGKETQYFGPGTRLLVL.

The CDR3 sequence is CSVGGRERGTDTQYF. DNA of the CDR3: TGCAGCGTGGGGGGGCGGGAGAGAGGTACAGATACGCAGTATTTT. The genes are TRBV29-1 and TRBJ2-3; possible D gene TRBD2, 7 bases. This CDR3 has 15 amino acids. Deletions cut 6 bases from V and 3 bases from J, with 19 bases between. The germline gives CDR1 SQVTM, CDR2 ANQGSEA.

The chain joins TRBV28 to TRBJ1-5, with 7 nucleotides matching TRBD1. CDR3 size: 15 residues. In germline, CDR1 is MDHEN, CDR2 SYDVKM. Trimming took 5 bases from V and 2 from J; bases not matched to a gene: 6. The CDR3 is CASSPTGPGNQPQHF. The CDR3 region has the DNA TGTGCCAGCAGTCCGACAGGGCCCGGCAATCAGCCCCAGCATTTT.

CDR3 nucleotides: TGTGCCAGCAGCCAAGTTAGAGCACATGAGCAGTTCTTC. Its translation is CASSQVRAHEQFF. The rearrangement joins TRBV4-2 to TRBJ2-1; D gene uncertain. Looked up from germline, CDR1 is LGHNA and CDR2 is YNFKEQ. The length of the CDR3 is 13 residues. V lost 1 base to trimming and J lost 8 bases, with 9 bases between them.

Regarding this clone: At the DNA level, this CDR3 is encoded by other sequences in the same sample as well. CDR3 in DNA: TGCGCCAGCAGCTTGGCTCTAGCGGGAGGAGGTTCAACAGATACGCAGTATTTT. Translating it yields CASSLALAGGGSTDTQYF. This chain uses TRBV5-1 with TRBJ2-3; TRBD2 matches 11 bases. The CDR3 is 18 amino acids. Germline V gene data show CDR1 as SGHRS and CDR2 as YFSETQ. V was pared by 0 bases and J by 3 bases, with 9 bases of the junction left unmatched.

This clone was seen a handful of times. V is TRBV5-1 and J is TRBJ2-5; a possible D gene is TRBD2 (6 bases). Germline lookup yields CDR1 SGHRS and CDR2 YFSETQ. Trimming took off 0 bases at V and 5 bases at J, with 14 bases between the two ends. This CDR3 comprises 15 residues. CDR3 coding DNA: TGCGCCAGCAGCTTGGGACTAGATCTTAGGGAGACCCAGTACTTC. It specifies CASSLGLDLRETQYF.

This clone was detected once. This rearrangement joins TRBV5-1 to TRBJ2-5, with 14 bases that match TRBD2. Per the germline V gene, CDR1 is SGHRS and CDR2 is YFSETQ. The trim removed 0 bases at V and 4 bases at J, leaving 8 bases unmatched. CDR3 length: 18 residues. This CDR3 reads CASSLVGTSGSFGETQYF. CDR3 nucleotides: TGCGCCAGCAGCTTGGTTGGGACTAGCGGGAGTTTCGGAGAGACCCAGTACTTC.

The chain carries TRBV11-2 and TRBJ2-1; TRBD2 might be the D (6 bases). Germline V gives CDR1 SGHAT, CDR2 FQNNGV. This CDR3 has 16 residues. V was cut by 6 bases and J by 7 bases, with 22 bases left in between. The CDR3 protein is CASRDPWREAGNEQFF. In DNA form, the CDR3 reads TGTGCCAGCAGGGACCCTTGGAGGGAGGCGGGGAATGAGCAGTTCTTC.

This sequence joins TRBV9 and TRBJ1-1; D is undetermined. CDR1 and CDR2 (germline): SGDLS, YYNGEE. Trimming removed 3 bases from V and 4 bases from J, with 10 bases in between. The CDR3 has 13 amino acids. The CDR3 DNA reads as TGTGCCAGCAGCGCGGGGTGGGCCACTGAAGCTTTCTTT. This translates into CASSAGWATEAFF.